This T cell receptor (beta chain) was sequenced in a study of blood T cells in healthy people across ages. Points from the study as a whole: Whereas aged donors had fewer naive CD4+ cells, long-lived donors had more of them and higher diversity.

This clonotype was counted a few times. Its target is unknown. The draw of peripheral blood yielded about 9.4 milliliters from each donor. Per-sample yields of isolated PBMCs were at least 6 million. Per the germline V gene, CDR1 is GTSNPN and CDR2 is SVGIG (reference sequence). Between the trimmed V and J ends, which lost 2 bases and 2 bases, there was a span of 9 bases. The CDR3 totals 13 residues. Together with a sample-barcoded 5' primer, a J-beta primer mix was included in a second PCR lasting about 6 to 11 cycles. Through a template-switch adaptor with 12 random nucleotides, each cDNA molecule received a tag. TCRdb processed the 5' RACE reads anew with MiXCR; each CDR3 protein has one entry. The table shows over a million distinct CDR3 sequences, with 40% to 50% occurring only once.

The chain couples TRBV30 to TRBJ2-5, with D possibly matching TRBD1 (5 bases). Input material: blood. The sequence was obtained from a woman aged 55-69 years in good health. CDR3 amino acids: CAWSPGLQETQYF. Here the CDR3 DNA reads TGTGCCTGGAGTCCAGGGCTTCAAGAGACCCAGTACTTC. The full variable domain, its missing parts supplied by reference TRBV30 and TRBJ2-5, is SQTIHQWPATLVQPVGSPLSLECTVEGTSNPNLYWYRQAAGRGLQLLFYSVGIGQISSEVPQNLSASRPQDRQFILSSKKLLLSDSGFYLCAWSPGLQETQYFGPGTRLLVL.